The rows below give T cell receptor beta chains drawn from one sample of a study of beta chain features in type 1 diabetes. Sequenced by immunoSEQ multiplex PCR; TCRdb stores in-frame clones only, minus some. The sample carries approximately 50,000 clones, over 40% recorded once. Material: Tregs from blood. The receptor set was obtained from a man aged 25-40 years with type 1 diabetes. Each CDR3 is given with its conserved first and last residue. The D gene is left open where the match is weak. Some rows mark clone size as missing; the rest say once, few, many or name a class of expanded clone.

>-|TRBV5-8|-|TRBJ2-1
CASSLDRANEQFF
TGTGCCAGCAGCTTGGACAGGGCAAATGAGCAGTTCTTC
>-|TRBV28|few|TRBJ2-2
CASTSGGTNTGELFF
TGTGCCAGCACCTCGGGGGGCACGAACACCGGGGAGCTGTTTTTT
>-|TRBV7-2|-|TRBJ1-3
CASSLWGPSGNTIYF
TGTGCCAGCAGCTTGTGGGGGCCCTCTGGAAACACCATATATTTT
>-|TRBV30|many|TRBJ2-5
CAWSPLGRGRQETQYF
TGTGCCTGGAGTCCTCTGGGCAGGGGGAGGCAAGAGACCCAGTACTTC
>-|TRBV6-6|-|TRBJ1-1
CASSPALGRGNTEAFF
TGTGCCAGCAGTCCCGCCCTCGGCAGGGGTAACACTGAAGCTTTCTTT
>TRBD2|TRBV19|few|TRBJ2-2
CASSIGPLAGGFTGELFF
TGTGCCAGTAGTATAGGGCCACTAGCGGGAGGATTCACCGGGGAGCTGTTTTTT
>TRBD1|TRBV7-6|once|TRBJ2-7
CASSEGTGPSYEQYF
TGTGCCAGCAGCGAAGGGACAGGACCTTCCTACGAGCAGTACTTC
>-|TRBV7-2|few|TRBJ2-6
CASSGGGAPSGANVLTF
TGTGCCAGCAGCGGTGGAGGGGCCCCCTCTGGGGCCAACGTCCTGACTTTC
>TRBD2|TRBV9|few|TRBJ2-1
CASSVELAGVYNEQFF
TGTGCCAGCAGCGTAGAACTAGCGGGAGTCTACAATGAGCAGTTCTTC
>TRBD2|TRBV5-4|-|TRBJ2-2
CASRASGRENTGELFF
TGTGCCAGCAGGGCTAGCGGGAGGGAGAACACCGGGGAGCTGTTTTTT
>-|TRBV6-5|-|TRBJ2-1
CASSYSAGLEQFF
TGTGCCAGCAGTTACTCGGCGGGCCTCGAGCAGTTCTTC
>TRBD1|TRBV7-2|-|TRBJ2-7
CASRNSGTGTYEQYF
TGTGCCAGCAGAAACTCCGGGACAGGGACCTACGAGCAGTACTTC
>TRBD1|TRBV7-9|-|TRBJ1-6
CASSSGTGGSPLHF
TGTGCCAGCAGCTCCGGGACAGGAGGTTCACCCCTCCACTTT
>-|TRBV18|once|TRBJ2-7
CASSPAGNEQYF
TGTGCCAGCTCACCGGCAGGCAACGAGCAGTACTTC
>TRBD2|TRBV27|-|TRBJ2-1
CASRAGLAGINEQFF
TGTGCCAGCAGGGCTGGACTAGCGGGGATCAATGAGCAGTTCTTC
>TRBD1|TRBV5-4|-|TRBJ2-5
CASSAQGAVETQYF
TGTGCCAGCAGTGCCCAGGGGGCTGTGGAGACCCAGTACTTC
>TRBD1|TRBV5-4|-|TRBJ2-1
CASSSQGTGAYNEQFF
TGTGCCAGCAGCTCTCAGGGGACAGGGGCTTACAATGAGCAGTTCTTC
>-|TRBV7-3|few|TRBJ2-3
CASSLSRDSLTDTQYF
TGTGCCAGCAGCTTAAGTCGCGACTCCCTCACAGATACGCAGTATTTT
>-|TRBV18|-|TRBJ1-2
CASSPNRENYGYTF
TGTGCCAGCTCCCCGAATAGAGAGAACTATGGCTACACCTTC
>-|TRBV10-3|few|TRBJ1-1
CAISERGPMNTEAFF
TGTGCCATCAGTGAGAGGGGTCCGATGAACACTGAAGCTTTCTTT
>TRBD2|TRBV2|once|TRBJ2-7
CASSVLHSGRSEQYF
TGTGCCAGCAGTGTCTTGCATAGCGGGAGATCCGAGCAGTACTTC
>TRBD1|TRBV5-1|few|TRBJ1-6
CASSVGTGVYSPLHF
TGCGCCAGCAGCGTTGGGACAGGCGTCTATTCACCCCTCCACTTT
>-|TRBV18|few|TRBJ2-5
CASSPRRAERETQYF
TGTGCCAGCTCACCTCGCAGGGCTGAGAGGGAGACCCAGTACTTC
>TRBD2|TRBV7-2|-|TRBJ2-2
CASSASGTSKVGELFF
TGTGCCAGCAGCGCTTCCGGGACTAGCAAAGTCGGGGAGCTGTTTTTT
>-|TRBV14|-|TRBJ2-3
CASSQGTAPRGTDTQYF
TGTGCCAGCAGCCAAGGGACAGCCCCACGGGGAACAGATACGCAGTATTTT
>-|TRBV7-9|-|TRBJ2-7
CASSSWTTRVDEQYF
TGTGCCAGCAGCTCCTGGACAACCCGCGTCGACGAGCAGTACTTC
>TRBD1|TRBV7-9|-|TRBJ1-1
CASSSGQGDVEAFF
TGTGCCAGCAGTTCCGGACAGGGGGACGTTGAAGCTTTCTTT
>-|TRBV7-2|few|TRBJ2-7
CASSIPRAPAYEQYF
TGTGCCAGCAGCATACCCCGAGCCCCCGCCTACGAGCAGTACTTC
>TRBD2|TRBV6-6|few|TRBJ2-1
CASRAGGRANEQFF
TGTGCCAGCAGAGCCGGGGGGAGGGCCAATGAGCAGTTCTTC
>-|TRBV6-5|few|TRBJ2-4
CASSGIASMHNIQYF
TGTGCCAGCAGTGGGATCGCTAGCATGCATAACATTCAGTACTTC
>-|TRBV28|once|TRBJ1-1
CAITGGGLRTEAFF
TGTGCCATCACTGGGGGGGGGCTGAGGACTGAAGCTTTCTTT
>-|TRBV6-1|few|TRBJ2-7
CASRRVGVEQYF
TGTGCCAGCAGGAGGGTAGGAGTCGAGCAGTACTTC
>TRBD2|TRBV7-6|-|TRBJ2-1
CASTRGLAAYNEQFF
TGTGCCAGCACCCGAGGACTAGCGGCTTACAATGAGCAGTTCTTC
>TRBD2|TRBV7-2|once|TRBJ2-5
CASSLSASGLQETQYF
TGTGCCAGCAGCTTATCAGCTAGCGGACTACAAGAGACCCAGTACTTC
>-|TRBV27|few|TRBJ2-5
CASSLIVGAWETQYF
TGTGCCAGCAGTTTAATTGTAGGGGCCTGGGAGACCCAGTACTTC
>TRBD1|TRBV5-1|-|TRBJ2-5
CASSSTTGYQETQYF
TGCGCCAGCAGCTCTACGACAGGGTACCAAGAGACCCAGTACTTC
>TRBD2|TRBV18|once|TRBJ2-3
CASSPASGSGDTQYF
TGTGCCAGCTCACCCGCTAGCGGGAGTGGAGATACGCAGTATTTT
>-|TRBV28|few|TRBJ2-1
CASSFLSQGEQFF
TGTGCCAGCAGTTTCCTGTCGCAGGGTGAGCAGTTCTTC
>-|TRBV7-9|few|TRBJ1-2
CASSPRGKWNNYGYTF
TGTGCCAGCAGCCCCCGCGGGAAATGGAATAACTATGGCTACACCTTC
>TRBD1|TRBV18|few|TRBJ1-1
CASSADRLNTEAFF
TGTGCCAGCTCAGCGGACAGGCTCAACACTGAAGCTTTCTTT
>TRBD1|TRBV2|-|TRBJ2-3
CASSADRAHADTQYF
TGTGCCAGCAGTGCGGACAGGGCTCATGCAGATACGCAGTATTTT